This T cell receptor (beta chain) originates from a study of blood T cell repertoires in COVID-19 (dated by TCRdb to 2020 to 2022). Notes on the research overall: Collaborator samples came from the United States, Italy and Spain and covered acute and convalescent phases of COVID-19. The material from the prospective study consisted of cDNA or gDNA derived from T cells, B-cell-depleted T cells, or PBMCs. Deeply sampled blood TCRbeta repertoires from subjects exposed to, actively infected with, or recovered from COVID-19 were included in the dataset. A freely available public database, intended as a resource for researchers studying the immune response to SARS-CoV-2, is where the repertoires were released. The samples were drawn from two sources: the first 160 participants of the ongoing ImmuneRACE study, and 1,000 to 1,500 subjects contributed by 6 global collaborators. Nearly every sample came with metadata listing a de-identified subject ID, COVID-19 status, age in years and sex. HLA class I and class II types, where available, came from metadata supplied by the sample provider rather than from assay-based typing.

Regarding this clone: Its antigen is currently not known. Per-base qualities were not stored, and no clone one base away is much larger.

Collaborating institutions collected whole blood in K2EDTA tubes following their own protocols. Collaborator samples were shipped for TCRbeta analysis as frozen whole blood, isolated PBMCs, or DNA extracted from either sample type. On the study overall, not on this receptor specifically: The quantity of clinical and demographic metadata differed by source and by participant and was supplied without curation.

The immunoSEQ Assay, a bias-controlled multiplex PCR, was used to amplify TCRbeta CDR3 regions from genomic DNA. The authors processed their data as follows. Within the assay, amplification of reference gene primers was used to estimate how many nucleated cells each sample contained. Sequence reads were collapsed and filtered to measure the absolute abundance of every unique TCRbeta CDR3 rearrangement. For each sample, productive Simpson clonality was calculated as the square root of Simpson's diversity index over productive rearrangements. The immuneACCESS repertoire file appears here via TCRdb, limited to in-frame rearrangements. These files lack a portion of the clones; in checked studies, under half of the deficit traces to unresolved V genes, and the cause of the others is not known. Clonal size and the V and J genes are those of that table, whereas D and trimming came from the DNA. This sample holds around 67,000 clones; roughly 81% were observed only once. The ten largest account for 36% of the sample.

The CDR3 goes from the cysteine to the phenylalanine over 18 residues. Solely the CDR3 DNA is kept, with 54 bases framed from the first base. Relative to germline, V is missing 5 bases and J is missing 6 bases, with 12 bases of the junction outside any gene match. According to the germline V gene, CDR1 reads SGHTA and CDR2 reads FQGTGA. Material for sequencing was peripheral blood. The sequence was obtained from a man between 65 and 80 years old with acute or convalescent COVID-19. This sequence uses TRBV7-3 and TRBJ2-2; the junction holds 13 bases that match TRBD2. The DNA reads TGTGCCAGCAGCCCCCGCGGACTAGCGGGAGAGCCGGCCGGGGAGCTGTTTTTT. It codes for CASSPRGLAGEPAGELFF.